What follows are 29 T cell receptor beta chains derived from one specimen sequenced in a study of brain T cells in children with intractable seizures. The method was immunoSEQ multiplex PCR; TCRdb's version includes in-frame clones alone and lacks a portion of them. The sample lists some 80,000 clones; around 91% were seen once. The input for sequencing was peripheral blood, taken at surgery. These receptors were collected from a girl aged 2-10 years with Rasmussen encephalitis and intractable seizures.

The chain joins TRBV11-2 to TRBJ2-7, with 9 bases identical to TRBD1. CDR3 length equals 13 residues. V shed 11 bases and J 6 bases; nucleotides not matched to a gene: 11. The germline CDR1 and CDR2 sequences are SGHAT and FQNNGV. The CDR3 DNA reads TGTGCCGTAAGTCGGGACAGGGTACGCGAGCAGTACTTC. This gives the protein CAVSRDRVREQYF.

The chain couples TRBV6-5 to TRBJ1-4, with no clear D. CDR3 length: 16 residues. V shed 4 bases and J shed 8 bases, with 20 bases lying between them. The germline V gene has CDR1 MNHEY and CDR2 SVGAGI. The CDR3 region is CASSFGRGPRGEKLFF. The CDR3 nucleotides read TGTGCCAGCAGTTTCGGACGAGGCCCGCGTGGGGAAAAACTGTTTTTT.

The chain employs TRBV5-1 and TRBJ1-1, with D unclear. The CDR3 length is 14 residues. The V and J ends lost 4 bases and 1 base respectively, with 11 bases between them. Germline-derived CDR1 and CDR2 are SGHRS and YFSETQ. CDR3 sequence reads: CASSGLKSNTEAFF. The CDR3 nucleotides read TGCGCCAGCAGCGGGTTAAAGTCGAACACTGAAGCTTTCTTT.

This clone was seen just once. The chain links TRBV27 to TRBJ1-2, with a possible D match to TRBD1 (5 bases). Germline V gene sequence: CDR1 MNHEY, CDR2 SMNVEV (reference sequence). V lost 6 bases and J lost 7, with 15 bases in between. This CDR3 is 13 amino acids long. The CDR3 coding sequence is TGTGCCAGCAGCCCCCCGGGGCTGAGTGGCTACACCTTC. Its translation: CASSPPGLSGYTF.

The rearrangement links TRBV5-4 to TRBJ2-2, with TRBD1 identical over 7 bases. This CDR3 is built from 15 residues. The germline CDR1 and CDR2 sequences are SGHNT and YYREEE (reference sequence). Trimming at V came to 0 bases and at J to 1 base, leaving 0 bases not matched to a gene. CDR3 residues: CASSLGDRNTGELFF. For the CDR3, the DNA is TGTGCCAGCAGCTTGGGGGACAGGAACACCGGGGAGCTGTTTTTT.

The chain couples TRBV12-5 to TRBJ1-1; D gene uncertain. Trimming shortened V by 0 bases and J by 6 bases, and 17 bases separated the two germline ends. Germline V gives CDR1 LGHNT, CDR2 FRNRAP. This CDR3 contains 16 residues. The CDR3 spells CASGLVIGPWSAEAFF. Here the CDR3 DNA reads TGTGCTAGTGGTTTGGTAATAGGACCGTGGTCGGCTGAAGCTTTCTTT.

The J gene is TRBJ2-7, the V gene TRBV11-2; 9 nucleotides agree with TRBD2. Germline V lookup: CDR1 SGHAT, CDR2 FQNNGV. V lost 6 bases and J lost 3; bases outside the gene matches: 6. The CDR3 is 14 amino acids. Written as DNA, the CDR3 is TGTGCCAGCAGGCCTAGCGGGGAAGGCTACGAGCAGTACTTC. Its protein product is CASRPSGEGYEQYF.

This clone was seen a single time. The V and J genes are TRBV3-1 (or the pseudogene TRBV3-2) and TRBJ1-2; D remains unclear. With 6 bases removed from V and 7 bases from J, the gap between germline ends came to 15 bases. There are 13 residues in the CDR3. Germline V CDR1 and CDR2: LGHDT, YNNKEL (reference sequence). The CDR3 DNA follows: TGTGCCAGCAGACCAGGACGGCAAGGTGGCTACACCTTC. This translates into CASRPGRQGGYTF.

This chain links TRBV24-1 with TRBJ2-7; D is perhaps TRBD1 (6 bases). The CDR3 is made up of 13 amino acids. The V end lost 3 bases, the J end lost 3 bases, and 8 bases lay between the germline ends. Germline CDR1 and CDR2: KGHDR and SFDVKD. CDR3 protein: CATSDLQGYEQYF. The CDR3, as DNA: TGTGCCACCAGTGATCTACAGGGCTACGAGCAGTACTTC.

The gene calls are TRBV2 and TRBJ1-1; perhaps TRBD1 as D (5 bases). Germline V gene lookup returns CDR1 SNHLY and CDR2 FYNNEI. V dropped 8 bases and J dropped 0 bases, with 16 bases sitting between them. The CDR3 totals 15 residues. The CDR3 spells CASSEGHTLNTEAFF. The CDR3 nucleotides read TGTGCCAGCTCAGAGGGGCACACACTGAACACTGAAGCTTTCTTT.

The chain has TRBV5-1 and TRBJ2-5; D unresolved. Trimming pared 0 bases from V and 7 bases from J, leaving 4 bases between. Germline values: CDR1 SGHRS, CDR2 YFSETQ. CDR3 length equals 11 residues. The CDR3 sequence: CASSLGSTQYF. The CDR3 DNA reads as TGCGCCAGCAGCTTGGGCTCGACCCAGTACTTC.

The chain joins TRBV11-2 to TRBJ1-1, with D uncertain. Per the germline V gene, CDR1 is SGHAT and CDR2 is FQNNGV. This CDR3 region has 14 residues. Trimming shortened V by 0 bases and J by 8 bases, and 13 bases separated the two germline ends. The CDR3 sequence is CASSLDGRTSEAFF. The CDR3, as DNA: TGTGCCAGCAGCTTAGATGGACGGACCTCAGAAGCTTTCTTT.

This chain uses TRBV30 with TRBJ2-1; 8 nucleotides agree with TRBD2. The CDR3 covers 12 residues. Germline V gene lookup returns CDR1 GTSNPN and CDR2 SVGIG (reference sequence). The V gene end was trimmed by 5 bases and the J gene end by 10 bases; junction bases not matched to a gene: 7. CDR3 DNA sequence: TGTGCCTGGTTGCCGGGAGGGTGGGAGCAGTTCTTC. This gives the protein CAWLPGGWEQFF.

The genes are TRBV3-1 (or the pseudogene TRBV3-2) and TRBJ1-6; no clear D. The CDR3 totals 16 residues. Trimming pared 0 bases from V and 7 bases from J, leaving 13 bases between. Germline-derived CDR1 and CDR2 are LGHDT and YNNKEL (reference sequence). CDR3 sequence (DNA): TGTGCCAGCAGCCAAGATCGTGCGGGCGGAAATTCACCCCTCCACTTT. It is translated as CASSQDRAGGNSPLHF.

The chain couples TRBV9 to TRBJ2-7; D is unresolved. V was pared by 2 bases and J by 3 bases, with 15 bases between. Germline values: CDR1 SGDLS, CDR2 YYNGEE. The CDR3 has 15 residues. The CDR3, as DNA: TGTGCCAGCAGCGTGCAGGCCTCCTCGAACTACGAGCAGTACTTC. Translating it yields CASSVQASSNYEQYF. Supplemented by reference TRBV9 and TRBJ2-7, the full variable domain reads DSGVTQTPKHLITATGQRVTLRCSPRSGDLSVYWYQQSLDQGLQFLIQYYNGEERAKGNILERFSAQQFPDLHSELNLSSLELGDSALYFCASSVQASSNYEQYFGPGTRLTVT.

The chain has TRBV5-1 and TRBJ2-3; TRBD1 agrees at 7 bases. The CDR3 length is 14 residues. Germline V lookup: CDR1 SGHRS, CDR2 YFSETQ. The V segment lost 5 bases and the J segment 2 bases; nucleotides outside the gene matches: 5. CDR3 residues: CASSRQGNTDTQYF. The CDR3 nucleotides are TGCGCCAGCAGTCGACAGGGTAACACAGATACGCAGTATTTT.

This sequence joins TRBV5-5 and TRBJ2-3, with 10 bases lining up with TRBD2. The junction had 6 bases not matched to a gene; V was cut back by 2 bases and J by 3 bases. The CDR3 spans 16 residues. Germline V gene lookup returns CDR1 SGHKS and CDR2 YYEKEE (reference sequence). In DNA form, the CDR3 reads TGTGCCAGCAGCTTAATAGCGGGGGGATCAACAGATACGCAGTATTTT. Amino acids: CASSLIAGGSTDTQYF.

The chain combines TRBV2 with TRBJ1-2; D is unresolved. From germline, CDR1 is SNHLY and CDR2 FYNNEI. The CDR3 has 14 residues. The V end lost 6 bases, the J end lost 3 bases, and 14 bases lay between the germline ends. The CDR3 loop is CASSRLGLDYGYTF. CDR3 sequence (DNA): TGTGCCAGCAGCCGACTCGGGCTTGACTATGGCTACACCTTC. Full variable domain (rest looked up from reference TRBV2 and TRBJ1-2): EPEVTQTPSHQVTQMGQEVILRCVPISNHLYFYWYRQILGQKVEFLVSFYNNEISEKSEIFDDQFSVERPDGSNFTLKIRSTKLEDSAMYFCASSRLGLDYGYTFGSGTRLTVV.

The V gene is TRBV11-3, the J gene TRBJ2-5, with D possibly TRBD1 on 6 matching bases. V lost 5 bases to trimming and J lost 3 bases, with 13 bases between them. Per germline, CDR1 SGHNT and CDR2 YENEEA. CDR3 length: 14 residues. The CDR3 sequence: CASSPGTRKETQYF. The CDR3 nucleotides read TGTGCCAGCAGCCCCGGGACACGTAAAGAGACCCAGTACTTC.

This clone has only one observation. CDR3 loop: CASSRTGSYNEQFF. The CDR3 nucleotides read TGTGCCAGTAGTAGGACAGGGTCCTACAATGAGCAGTTCTTC. The chain employs TRBV19 and TRBJ2-1; TRBD1 agrees at 8 bases. The germline V gene encodes CDR1 LNHDA and CDR2 SQIVND (reference sequence). The ends lost 4 bases at V and 1 base at J; junction bases unmatched: 0. The CDR3 contains 14 residues.

This chain joins TRBV27 and TRBJ1-2, with D possibly being TRBD1 (5 bases). V was clipped by 2 bases and J by 4 bases, with 8 bases between them. The CDR3 is made up of 13 amino acids. CDR1 and CDR2 from the germline V gene are MNHEY and SMNVEV (reference sequence). DNA of the CDR3: TGTGCCAGCAGTTTAGGGGGGGTCTATGGCTACACCTTC. Translating gives CASSLGGVYGYTF.

The chain recombines TRBV7-9 with TRBJ2-2, with 7 positions matching TRBD2. The CDR3 has 14 amino acids. The germline V gene has CDR1 SEHNR and CDR2 FQNEAQ (reference sequence). V was pared by 5 bases and J by 5 bases, with 5 bases of the junction left unmatched. CDR3 sequence (DNA): TGTGCCAGCAGCCCTGGACTAGGGACCGGGGAGCTGTTTTTT. Encoded protein: CASSPGLGTGELFF.

This clone came up once. The J gene is TRBJ2-6, the V gene TRBV14; no reliable D call. Germline assignment: CDR1 SGHDN and CDR2 FVKESK. The CDR3 consists of 16 residues. The V and J ends lost 0 bases and 0 bases respectively, with 6 bases between them. The CDR3 DNA reads TGTGCCAGCAGCCAAGATCTCGCCTCTGGGGCCAACGTCCTGACTTTC. It yields the protein CASSQDLASGANVLTF.

V usage is TRBV3-1 (or the pseudogene TRBV3-2) and J usage is TRBJ2-1; possibly TRBD2 for D (6 bases). The CDR3 loop spans 15 amino acids. The V end was cut by 3 bases, the J end by 2 bases, with 11 bases between. The V gene's germline CDR1 is LGHDT and CDR2 YNNKEL (reference sequence). The CDR3, as DNA: TGTGCCAGCAGCCAGGGTCCGGGGGCCTACAATGAGCAGTTCTTC. As protein: CASSQGPGAYNEQFF.

CDR3 DNA: TGTGCCAGCAGCTCCTTATCCGGGGAGCAGTTCTTC. It codes for CASSSLSGEQFF. V gene TRBV11-2 combines with J gene TRBJ2-1; D uncertain. Germline CDR1 is SGHAT and CDR2 is FQNNGV. Trimming shortened V by 4 bases and J by 10 bases, and 11 bases separated the two germline ends. CDR3 size: 12 residues.

This clone was seen just once. The chain carries TRBV10-3 and TRBJ1-6; unclear D gene. Germline CDR1 reads ENHRY; CDR2 reads SYGVKD. The CDR3 loop spans 14 amino acids. Deletions cut 0 bases from V and 6 bases from J, with 6 bases between. CDR3 amino acids: CAISESQRNSPLHF. In DNA form, the CDR3 reads TGTGCCATCAGTGAGTCACAGCGTAATTCACCCCTCCACTTT.

This chain connects TRBV29-1 to TRBJ1-1, with D possibly TRBD1 on 5 matching bases. In germline, CDR1 is SQVTM, CDR2 ANQGSEA. The CDR3 runs to 12 residues. V was clipped by 7 bases and J by 5 bases, with 14 bases between them. This CDR3 is CSGRGVETEAFF. The CDR3 coding sequence is TGCAGCGGGAGGGGCGTGGAAACTGAAGCTTTCTTT.

This chain uses TRBV27 with TRBJ1-1; D ambiguous. The CDR3 contains 14 residues. Trimming took off 3 bases at V and 1 base at J, with 9 bases between the two ends. Germline CDR1 reads MNHEY; CDR2 reads SMNVEV (reference sequence). The DNA for the CDR3 is TGTGCCAGCAGTTTGGGTTTCAAGAACACTGAAGCTTTCTTT. This codes for CASSLGFKNTEAFF.

The genes are TRBV10-1 and TRBJ2-3, with TRBD2 identical over 11 bases. Unmatched junction bases numbered 9, after V lost 2 bases and J lost 2 bases. Germline CDR1 and CDR2: WNHNN and SYGVQD (reference sequence). This CDR3 is built from 18 residues. The CDR3 DNA is TGCGCCAGCAGTGAGAAAAAGCTAGCGGGAGGCGACACAGATACGCAGTATTTT. Translated: CASSEKKLAGGDTDTQYF.